A single T cell receptor (beta chain) is shown here with its context. The source of the sample is a study of technical replicates of blood from a few donors. The CDR3 is made up of 16 amino acids. The ends were cut back, 8 bases at V and 3 bases at J, with 17 bases in the middle. The V gene's germline CDR1 is MNHEY and CDR2 SMNVEV (reference sequence). Profiling relied on immunoSEQ multiplex PCR, and the TCRdb table lists in-frame clones only, not all of them. The data contain fewer than 60,000 clones, 92% of them singletons. The chain combines TRBV27 with TRBJ1-6; tentatively, D is TRBD1 (6 bases). The source material was PBMCs. The receptor was derived from a human donor in good health. Some clones in this sample may be carry-over from other donors' samples. For the CDR3, the DNA is TGTGCCAGCTCCTACCGCGGGGGCAACTATAATTCACCCCTCCACTTT. It encodes CASSYRGGNYNSPLHF.